The table lists the clone carrying this T cell receptor (beta chain) with many counts. Antigen unknown. The CDR3 runs 18 residues. Germline-derived CDR1 and CDR2 are SGHAT and FQNNGV. J lost 4 bases, V lost 5 bases, and 19 bases had no gene match. The data derive from a study of T cells in Graves' hyperthyroidism and ophthalmopathy. Study-wide points: Classification by a 13 V-J model distinguished ophthalmopathy from stable hyperthyroidism. Model predictions of ophthalmopathy came a median about six months before onset.

Amplification of TCR beta CDR3 regions used RNA as the template. A first-round RT-PCR of the TCR CDR3 used the HTBI primer set. MiXCR, applied by TCRdb to the multiplex PCR reads, yields one record per CDR3 protein. The data hold hundreds of thousands of distinct CDR3 sequences, with approximately 15% observed a single time. Ophthalmopathy patients had Clinical Activity Score at least 3, NOSPECS grade at least 4, duration under 3 months. PBMCs were sourced from roughly 9.3 ml fresh peripheral blood. This TCR was recovered from a woman aged 40 to 50 with Graves' ophthalmopathy. The V call is TRBV11-2, the J call TRBJ2-7; TRBD2 matches at 8 bases. Source material: blood. The CDR3 DNA follows: TGTGCCAGCAGCGGAGCCAGTTCACGGGAGGGCCTTGGATACGAGCAGTACTTC. Protein: CASSGASSREGLGYEQYF. Looking up the rest from reference TRBV11-2 and TRBJ2-7 gives the full variable domain: EAGVAQSPRYKIIEKRQSVAFWCNPISGHATLYWYQQILGQGPKLLIQFQNNGVVDDSQLPKDRFSAERLKGVDSTLKIQPAKLEDSAVYLCASSGASSREGLGYEQYFGPGTRLTVT.